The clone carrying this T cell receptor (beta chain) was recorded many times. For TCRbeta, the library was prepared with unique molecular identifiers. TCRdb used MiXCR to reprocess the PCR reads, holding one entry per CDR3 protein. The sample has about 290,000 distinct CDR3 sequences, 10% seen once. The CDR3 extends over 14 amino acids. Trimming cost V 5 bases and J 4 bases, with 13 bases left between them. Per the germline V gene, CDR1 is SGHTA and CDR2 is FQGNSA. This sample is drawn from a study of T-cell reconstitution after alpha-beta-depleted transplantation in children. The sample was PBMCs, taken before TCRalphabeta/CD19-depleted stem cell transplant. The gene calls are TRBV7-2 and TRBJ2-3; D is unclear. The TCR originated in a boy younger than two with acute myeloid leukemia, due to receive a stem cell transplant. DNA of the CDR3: TGTGCCAGCAGCCCCCGTGGGGTGCCAGATACGCAGTATTTT. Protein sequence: CASSPRGVPDTQYF. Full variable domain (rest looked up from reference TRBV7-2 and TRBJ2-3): GAGVSQSPSNKVTEKGKDVELRCDPISGHTALYWYRQSLGQGLEFLIYFQGNSAPDKSGLPSDRFSAERTGGSVSTLTIQRTQQEDSAVYLCASSPRGVPDTQYFGPGTRLTVL.